The TCR beta chain described here comes from a study of PD-1 blockade in classical Hodgkin lymphoma. Autologous stem cell transplantation was followed by relapse in every patient, and brentuximab vedotin exposure varied. Best responses were complete response, partial response or progressive disease. TCRdb keeps only in-frame clones here, not all; method: immunoSEQ multiplex PCR. Of about 35,000 clones detected, 76% appear once; the ten largest clones hold about 15%. Concerning this clone itself: Antigen specificity is unknown.

This CDR3 has 14 residues. Germline V CDR1 and CDR2: MNHEY, SVGAGI. Trimming removed 2 bases from V and 6 bases from J; junction bases left unmatched: 2. General study findings and limits: Repertoire differences have undefined causes, possibly disease activity or prior therapy. Reports described newly diagnosed patients as having lower baseline TCR diversity than healthy donors.

The specimen was peripheral blood mononuclear cells (PBMCs), collected before the second cycle of nivolumab. The receptor's source is a human donor with classical Hodgkin lymphoma. The chain recombines TRBV6-5 with TRBJ2-2, with 8 nucleotides matching TRBD2. CDR3 sequence reads: CASSYGTRPGELFF. CDR3 DNA: TGTGCCAGCAGTTACGGGACTAGACCCGGGGAGCTGTTTTTT.